These 5 T cell receptor beta chains were all obtained from the same sample, sequenced in a study of technical replicates of blood from several donors. Assay used: immunoSEQ multiplex PCR; TCRdb lists only in-frame clones, some missing. Among roughly 79,000 clones, 90% to 97% were seen once, and the ten largest hold around 0.37%. Sample: T cells isolated from PBMCs. Receptors were obtained from a human donor in good health.

This rearrangement joins TRBV4-1 to TRBJ1-1, with D unclear. V was cut by 1 base and J by 4 bases, with 13 bases left in between. Germline CDR1 reads MGHRA; CDR2 reads YSYEKL. The CDR3 loop spans 15 amino acids. This CDR3 reads CASSQAQALSTEAFF. In nucleotides, the CDR3 is TGCGCCAGCAGCCAAGCCCAAGCTCTTTCCACTGAAGCTTTCTTT.

V gene TRBV27 combines with J gene TRBJ2-7, with 7 nucleotides matching TRBD1. From germline, CDR1 is MNHEY and CDR2 SMNVEV (reference sequence). The CDR3 is made up of 14 amino acids. J lost 2 bases, V lost 6 bases, and 7 bases had no gene match. The CDR3 region is CASRTPTGTYEQYF. In DNA form, the CDR3 reads TGTGCCAGCAGGACCCCGACAGGGACCTACGAGCAGTACTTC.

This sequence joins TRBV19 and TRBJ2-3; 10 nucleotides align to TRBD2. Germline V gene sequence: CDR1 LNHDA, CDR2 SQIVND (reference sequence). V was clipped by 8 bases and J by 4 bases; unmatched bases: 9. CDR3 length equals 15 residues. CDR3 amino acids: CASGGLARVADTQYF. The CDR3 DNA reads as TGTGCCAGTGGGGGACTAGCGCGAGTTGCAGATACGCAGTATTTT.

This clone was found once. The chain uses TRBV6-1 and TRBJ2-7; D not certain. Germline V gives CDR1 MNHNS, CDR2 SASEGT. This CDR3 is built from 14 residues. The ends were cut back, 2 bases at V and 2 bases at J, with 10 bases in the middle. The CDR3 nucleotides are TGTGCCAGCAGTGAATCCAGTGGGCCCTACGAGCAGTACTTC. It codes for CASSESSGPYEQYF.

The chain couples TRBV5-1 to TRBJ2-5, with D maybe TRBD2 (6 bases). This CDR3 spans 17 amino acids. Between the trimmed V and J ends, which lost 1 base and 2 bases, there was a span of 18 bases. Germline CDR1 SGHRS, CDR2 YFSETQ. In DNA, the CDR3 is TGCGCCAGCAGCTTGACGCAGGCTAGCGTCCTTCAAGAGACCCAGTACTTC. Translation gives CASSLTQASVLQETQYF. The complete variable domain, with remaining parts taken from reference TRBV5-1 and TRBJ2-5, reads KAGVTQTPRYLIKTRGQQVTLSCSPISGHRSVSWYQQTPGQGLQFLFEYFSETQRNKGNFPGRFSGRQFSNSRSEMNVSTLELGDSALYLCASSLTQASVLQETQYFGPGTRLLVL.